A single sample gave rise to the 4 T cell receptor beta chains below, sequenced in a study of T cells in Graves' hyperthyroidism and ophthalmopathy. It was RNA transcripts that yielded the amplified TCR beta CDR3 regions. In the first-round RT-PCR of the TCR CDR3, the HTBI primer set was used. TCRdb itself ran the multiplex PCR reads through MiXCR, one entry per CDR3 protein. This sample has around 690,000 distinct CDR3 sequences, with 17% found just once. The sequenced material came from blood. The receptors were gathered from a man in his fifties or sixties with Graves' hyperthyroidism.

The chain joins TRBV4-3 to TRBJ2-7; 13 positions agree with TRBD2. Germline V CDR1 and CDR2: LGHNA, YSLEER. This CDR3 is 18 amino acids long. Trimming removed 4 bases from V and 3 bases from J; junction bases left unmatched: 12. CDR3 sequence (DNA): TGCGCCAGCAGCCCCAGTTTGACTAGCGGGAGGCCAAACTACGAGCAGTACTTC. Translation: CASSPSLTSGRPNYEQYF.

CDR3 DNA sequence: TGTGCCAGCACCACTTACCCCCGGCGGGTCATAGACAACGAGCAGTACTTC. This encodes CASTTYPRRVIDNEQYF. The chain combines TRBV28 with TRBJ2-7, with D possibly matching TRBD2 (5 bases). CDR1 and CDR2 (germline): MDHEN, SYDVKM. The V end was cut by 7 bases, the J end by 5 bases, with 27 bases between. There are 17 residues in the CDR3.

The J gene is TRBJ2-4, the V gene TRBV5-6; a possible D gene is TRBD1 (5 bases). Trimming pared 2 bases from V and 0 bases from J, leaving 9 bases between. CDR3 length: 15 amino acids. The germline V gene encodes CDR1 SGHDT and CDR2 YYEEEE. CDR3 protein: CASSLPTAAKNIQYF. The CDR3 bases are TGTGCCAGCAGCTTACCGACAGCAGCCAAAAACATTCAGTACTTC.

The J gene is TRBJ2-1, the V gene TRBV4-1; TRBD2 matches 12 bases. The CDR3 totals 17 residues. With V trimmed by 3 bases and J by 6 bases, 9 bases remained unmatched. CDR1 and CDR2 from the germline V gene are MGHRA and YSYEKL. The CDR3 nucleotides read TGCGCCAGCAGCCACGATCCAGCTAGCGGGAGGGCCAATGAGCAGTTCTTC. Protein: CASSHDPASGRANEQFF.